Listed here are 2 T cell receptor beta chains from one sample, sequenced in a study of T cell repertoires in cytomegalovirus infection. Their cognate antigens are unknown. TCRdb recomputed calls from the reads with MiXCR, one row per CDR3 protein. Among a few hundred thousand distinct CDR3 sequences, around 40% were seen once, and the ten largest hold around 46%. Sequencing was performed on cultured PBMCs, taken from culture after CMV antigen stimulation. The source is a human donor in good health (CMV status not recorded). Some clones in this sample may be carry-over from other donors' samples.

The chain combines TRBV25-1 with TRBJ1-2; TRBD1 might be the D (5 bases). The CDR3 has 14 amino acids. The germline V and J ends were trimmed by 5 bases and 6 bases, with 16 bases remaining between them. Germline CDR1 MGHDK, CDR2 SYGVNS. CDR3 sequence (DNA): TGTGCCAGCAGTCCCCGGGGGTCTAAGGATGGCTACACCTTC. This codes for CASSPRGSKDGYTF.

V and J are TRBV5-4 and TRBJ2-3; 15 bases line up with TRBD2. V gave up 4 bases and J gave up 4 bases; unmatched junction bases: 7. The CDR3 sequence is 17 residues long. CDR1 SGHNT and CDR2 YYREEE come from the germline V gene (reference sequence). This chain's CDR3 is CASSRGLAGGTSDTQYF. The CDR3 DNA is TGTGCCAGCAGCAGGGGACTAGCGGGGGGCACTTCAGATACGCAGTATTTT.